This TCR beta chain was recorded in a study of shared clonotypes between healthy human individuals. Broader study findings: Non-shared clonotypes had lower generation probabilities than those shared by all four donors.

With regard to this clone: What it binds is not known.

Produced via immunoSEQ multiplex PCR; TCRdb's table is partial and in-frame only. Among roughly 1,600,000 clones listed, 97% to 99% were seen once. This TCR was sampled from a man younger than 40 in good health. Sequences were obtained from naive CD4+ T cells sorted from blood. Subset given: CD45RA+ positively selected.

Here the CDR3 DNA reads TGTGCCAGCAGCTCTTCAGGGGGCCGTCCCGAAAAACTGTTTTTT. Its translation is CASSSSGGRPEKLFF. The V gene is TRBV7-9, the J gene TRBJ1-4; the match to TRBD1 covers 8 bases. Germline V gives CDR1 SEHNR, CDR2 FQNEAQ (reference sequence). The V segment lost 4 bases and the J segment 8 bases; nucleotides outside the gene matches: 9. The CDR3 spans 15 residues. Combining the CDR3 with reference TRBV7-9 and TRBJ1-4 gives the whole variable domain DTGVSQNPRHKITKRGQNVTFRCDPISEHNRLYWYRQTLGQGPEFLTYFQNEAQLEKSRLLSDRFSAERPKGSFSTLEIQRTEQGDSAMYLCASSSSGGRPEKLFFGSGTQLSVL.